Described below is a single T cell receptor beta chain sequence and its context. As originally analysed: Nucleated cell number was recorded as an estimate derived from reference gene primer amplification. The data were produced by immunoSEQ multiplex PCR, yet TCRdb's version contains in-frame clones alone and is incomplete. V and J calls and clone size come straight from that table; D and trimming were deduced from the DNA. The data contain some 350,000 clones, around 91% of them seen just once; the ten biggest clones take up about 7%. The CDR3 consists of 17 residues. The germline gives CDR1 KGHSH, CDR2 LQKENI. Trimming took 1 base from V and 1 from J; bases not matched to a gene: 5. This sample was taken from a study of blood T cell repertoires in COVID-19. Study context: Acute and convalescent COVID-19 specimens originated in the United States, Italy and Spain. In each case, the material was cDNA or gDNA derived from T cells, B-cell-depleted T cells, or PBMCs.

The chain employs TRBV18 and TRBJ2-1; 9 nucleotides align to TRBD1. This TCR came from a man between 18 and 35 years old with active or convalescent COVID-19. Sequencing used peripheral blood. This CDR3 is CASSPRTGGQSYNEQFF. The CDR3 DNA reads TGTGCCAGCTCACCACGTACAGGGGGCCAATCCTACAATGAGCAGTTCTTC.